These T cell receptor beta chains were read from a single sample in a study of CD8+CD57+ T cells in acquired aplastic anemia. Via MiXCR, TCRdb re-called the reads, giving one row per CDR3 protein. The sample lists about 160,000 distinct CDR3 sequences, around half seen once, with less than 3% in the top ten. Sequenced input: sorted CD4+, CD8+, or CD8+CD57+ T cells (not recorded which) from PBMCs. These receptors were taken from a human donor with aplastic anemia. The CDR3 runs from the conserved cysteine through the conserved F or W. A D gene is named only where the DNA matches it firmly. Some rows have no size entry. The others give once, few or many, or a class for an expanded clone.

j_call clone_size v_call d_call cdr3_nt cdr3_aa
TRBJ2-4 few TRBV19 NA TGTGCCAGTAGTAGAAACAGGGGACTTTCCAAAAACATTCAGTACTTC CASSRNRGLSKNIQYF
TRBJ2-7 NA TRBV2 TRBD2 TGTGCCAGCAGTGAAGGCGAGCGGGAGACCTACGAGCAGTACTTC CASSEGERETYEQYF
TRBJ1-2 NA TRBV20-1 TRBD1 TGCAGTGCTAAACCGATGATAGGGGGCTATGGCTACACCTTT CSAKPMIGGYGYTF
TRBJ2-1 NA TRBV9 TRBD2 TGTGCCAGCAGCGCCCCTAGCGGGAGAGGAAATGAGCAGTTCTTC CASSAPSGRGNEQFF
TRBJ2-7 NA TRBV24-1 NA TGTGCCACCAGTGAAAACCGCCGGGGACCCTGGGGCTTTTCCTACGAGCAGTACTTC CATSENRRGPWGFSYEQYF
TRBJ2-5 NA TRBV14 NA TGTGCCAGCAGCCAAAAGGGGTTCCAGAGGGAGACCCAGTACTTC CASSQKGFQRETQYF
TRBJ1-4 many TRBV20-1 TRBD1 TGCAGTGCTAGAAGGACAGGGGATGAAAAACTGTTTTTT CSARRTGDEKLFF
TRBJ2-7 few TRBV10-3 NA TGTGCCATCAGATCCGGGACGGAACCCTACGAGCAGTACTTC CAIRSGTEPYEQYF
TRBJ1-2 many TRBV5-8 NA TGTGCCAGCAGCCAGGGACGGGACTATGGCTACACCTTC CASSQGRDYGYTF
TRBJ1-4 NA TRBV12-3/TRBV12-4 NA TGTGCCAGCAGTTTAAGGCTGGGACTGGAGGGTGAAAAACTGTTTTTT CASSLRLGLEGEKLFF
TRBJ2-7 once TRBV6-6 NA TGTGCCAGCAGTTACTCTGGCGAGCAGTACTTC CASSYSGEQYF
TRBJ2-5 NA TRBV24-1 NA TGTGCCACCAGTGATCACACAGGGCGGCCCCAGTACTTC CATSDHTGRPQYF
TRBJ1-2 many TRBV7-9 NA TGTGCCAGCAGCTCATTCCCGGGGGGGGCTGGCTACACCTTC CASSSFPGGAGYTF
TRBJ2-7 NA TRBV7-3 TRBD2 TGTGCCAGCAGCGTAACGCCGGGAGGGTACGAGCAGTACTTC CASSVTPGGYEQYF
TRBJ1-6 NA TRBV20-1 NA TGCAGTGCTAGAGATACCGGGAGGGAGGCCCTCCACTTT CSARDTGREALHF
TRBJ2-7 NA TRBV10-2 NA TGCGCCAGCAGTTCAGCAAACGAGCAGTACTTC CASSSANEQYF
TRBJ2-7 many TRBV7-3 NA TGTGCCAGCAGCCTCTCTATGGGCACCGAGCAGTACTTC CASSLSMGTEQYF
TRBJ2-1 many TRBV2 NA TGTGCCAGCACCGGACCCACCCCGGACAATGAGCAGTTCTTC CASTGPTPDNEQFF
TRBJ2-1 NA TRBV12-5 TRBD2 TGTGCTAGTGGTTTGGCCCCCACTAGCGGGAGTATCGATGAGCAGTTCTTC CASGLAPTSGSIDEQFF
TRBJ2-7 few TRBV28 TRBD1 TGTGCCAGCAGTACGCTGACAGGGGGATATCCCTACGAGCAGTACTTC CASSTLTGGYPYEQYF
TRBJ2-3 NA TRBV2 NA TGTGCCAGCAGTGAAATGGAGGGGGAAACAGATACGCAGTATTTT CASSEMEGETDTQYF
TRBJ2-2 NA TRBV20-1 TRBD1 TGCAGTGCGCGACAGGGTGACGGGGAGCTGTTTTTT CSARQGDGELFF
TRBJ2-1 many TRBV24-1 TRBD2 TGTGCCACCAGTGGGGTAGCGGGGCTGATCCATGAGCAGTTCTTC CATSGVAGLIHEQFF
TRBJ2-3 many TRBV19 TRBD2 TGTGCCAGTAGTAAGCGGGAGGGCCGCGGCACAGATACGCAGTATTTT CASSKREGRGTDTQYF
TRBJ1-3 many TRBV2 NA TGTGCCAGCAGTGATCAAGGGCCCGGAAACACCATATATTTT CASSDQGPGNTIYF
TRBJ1-1 few TRBV28 TRBD1 TGTGCCAGCAGAAAACAGGGGATCGGCACTGAAGCTTTCTTT CASRKQGIGTEAFF
TRBJ2-7 NA TRBV5-1 TRBD2 TGCGCCAGCAGCCAGGGACTAGCGGGAGTAGGAGAGCAGTACTTC CASSQGLAGVGEQYF
TRBJ2-2 NA TRBV3-1 NA TGTGCCAGCAGCCAAGATAACCGAAACACCGGGGAGCTGTTTTTT CASSQDNRNTGELFF
TRBJ2-3 NA TRBV7-8 TRBD2 TGTGCCAGCAGCTCCCTTACGGGGGGGCCAACATTAGATACGCAGTATTTT CASSSLTGGPTLDTQYF
TRBJ1-1 once TRBV5-4 NA TGTGCCAGCAGCTTGGAGGCTATAAACACTGAAGCTTTCTTT CASSLEAINTEAFF
TRBJ1-1 NA TRBV6-5 TRBD1 TGTGCCAGCACCGACCCGGGACAGGGGCGAACTGAAGCTTTCTTT CASTDPGQGRTEAFF
TRBJ1-2 NA TRBV15 NA TGTGCCACCAGCAGAGATCGGAAGGGGGACTATGGCTACACCTTC CATSRDRKGDYGYTF
TRBJ1-6 many TRBV7-8 NA TGTGCCAGCAGCTTAGGGTTCGGGTCACCCCTCCACTTT CASSLGFGSPLHF
TRBJ2-2 many TRBV7-6 NA TGTGCCAGCAGCTTGGGGGGTAGTCGGGCCACCGGGGAGCTGTTTTTT CASSLGGSRATGELFF
TRBJ2-3 many TRBV20-1 TRBD1 TGCAGTGCTAGAGATTTAAAGGACAGGTCCATGTTCGGGTATTTT CSARDLKDRSMFGYF
TRBJ2-2 NA TRBV29-1 NA TGCAGCTTAGCGCTAGGAACCGGGGAGCTGTTTTTT CSLALGTGELFF
TRBJ2-7 few TRBV20-1 NA TGCAGTGCTAGAGATACCAGCCGCTTTCGCGAGCAGTACTTC CSARDTSRFREQYF
TRBJ1-1 NA TRBV28 NA TGTGCCAGCAGTTTGCCATGGGCCGAAGCTTTCTTT CASSLPWAEAFF
TRBJ2-7 many TRBV6-6 TRBD1 TGTGCCACCGTGTTAGACAGGGGAATTGAAGAGCAGTACTTC CATVLDRGIEEQYF
TRBJ1-5 many TRBV2 NA TGTGCCAGCAGTGACTGGGGGTCCCCTCAGCCCCAGCATTTT CASSDWGSPQPQHF
TRBJ1-4 many TRBV14 NA TGTGCCAGCAGCCTAGGAGGAGGGAGTGAAAAACTGTTTTTT CASSLGGGSEKLFF
TRBJ1-5 many TRBV5-1 TRBD1 TGCGCCAGCAGCAGCTCAGGGGGGGATCAGCCCCAGCATTTT CASSSSGGDQPQHF
TRBJ2-7 NA TRBV29-1 TRBD1 TGCAGCGCGACAGGGTCTGCCTACGAGCAGTACTTC CSATGSAYEQYF
TRBJ2-2 NA TRBV7-2 TRBD1 TGTGCCAGCAGCTTAGCCTTGACAGGGGGCTACACCGGGGAGCTGTTTTTT CASSLALTGGYTGELFF
TRBJ1-5 few TRBV15 NA TGTGCCACCAGCGCTCACCGGGACAGCAATCAGCCCCAGCATTTT CATSAHRDSNQPQHF
TRBJ1-3 NA TRBV20-1 TRBD1 TGCAGTGCTAGAGATGGCGGCGGGACAGGGGGAAACACCATATATTTT CSARDGGGTGGNTIYF
TRBJ2-5 many TRBV27 NA TGTGCCAGCAGTTTCCAGCGCCAAGAGACCCAGTACTTC CASSFQRQETQYF
TRBJ2-3 few TRBV18 NA TGTGCCAGCTCACCGGGTCCGGGCACAGATACGCAGTATTTT CASSPGPGTDTQYF
TRBJ2-3 NA TRBV10-2 NA TGCGCCAGCACCCGTGGAGTCTCTAGCACAGATACGCAGTATTTT CASTRGVSSTDTQYF
TRBJ2-2 many TRBV5-5 TRBD2 TGTGCCAGCAGCTTGACTAGCGGTTCGAACACCGGGGAGCTGTTTTTT CASSLTSGSNTGELFF
TRBJ2-7 NA TRBV15 NA TGTGCCACCAGCCCCCGGGGAACCTACGAGCAGTACTTC CATSPRGTYEQYF
TRBJ1-5 NA TRBV18 TRBD1 TGTGCCAGCTCAAGTCAGGGGGCTCGGGATCAGCCCCAGCATTTT CASSSQGARDQPQHF
TRBJ2-1 many TRBV7-7 TRBD1 TGTGCTAGCAGCTTGCACCGGGACAGAAACAATGAGCAGTTCTTC CASSLHRDRNNEQFF
TRBJ1-4 NA TRBV7-2 NA TGTGCCAGCAGCGCCTACGGCAGGGGAAGACTGTTTTTT CASSAYGRGRLFF
TRBJ2-3 many TRBV5-1 NA TGCGCCAGCAGCTTGGGGGGGACAATAGATACGCAGTATTTT CASSLGGTIDTQYF
TRBJ2-7 few TRBV7-8 NA TGTGCCAGCAGCTTAGAGGGTGGAAGGGAGCAGTACTTC CASSLEGGREQYF